These T cell receptor beta chains were read from a single sample in a study of breast tumors, draining lymph nodes, adjacent tissues. TCRdb independently ran MiXCR on the multiplex PCR reads; one entry per CDR3 protein. The sample has about 110,000 distinct CDR3 sequences, about 30% seen once; the top ten hold approximately 5.2%. The sequencing sample was made of axillary lymph node tissue. Receptors originate from a female donor with breast cancer. Some clones in this sample may be carry-over from other donors' samples. CDR3s include the opening cysteine and the closing phenylalanine or tryptophan. A D gene is named only where the DNA matches it firmly. Some rows have no size entry. The others give once, few or many, or a class for an expanded clone.

cdr3_length clone_size j_call v_call d_call cdr3_aa cdr3_nt
10 many TRBJ2-3 TRBV12-5 TRBD1 CASGGTGQYF TGTGCTAGTGGTGGGACAGGGCAGTATTTT
15 - TRBJ1-3 TRBV2 TRBD1 CASRTSGTGINTIYF TGTGCCAGCAGAACTAGCGGGACAGGGATAAACACCATATATTTT
15 many TRBJ2-1 TRBV19 TRBD2 CASRAGEGPYNEQFF TGTGCCAGCAGAGCGGGGGAGGGGCCCTACAATGAGCAGTTCTTC
13 many TRBJ1-1 TRBV29-1 TRBD1 CSVGTGRYTEAFF TGCAGCGTCGGGACAGGGAGGTACACTGAAGCTTTCTTT
12 many TRBJ2-1 TRBV19 - CASSGGRNGQFF TGTGCCAGTAGTGGCGGGCGCAATGGGCAGTTCTTC
13 - TRBJ1-6 TRBV12-3/TRBV12-4 - CASRGVGNSPLHF TGTGCCAGCAGGGGCGTGGGAAATTCACCCCTCCACTTT
17 many TRBJ2-2 TRBV12-3/TRBV12-4 - CASSLYLRVLRTGELFF TGTGCCAGCAGTCTCTACCTCCGGGTCCTGAGGACCGGGGAGCTGTTTTTT
14 many TRBJ1-5 TRBV5-7 - CASSLVGGNQPQHF TGTGCCAGCAGCTTGGTGGGGGGCAATCAGCCCCAGCATTTT
15 - TRBJ2-4 TRBV29-1 - CSSQQHGLAKNIQYF TGCAGCAGTCAACAACACGGTCTAGCCAAAAACATTCAGTACTTC
11 - TRBJ2-7 TRBV2 - CAGTVSYEQYF TGTGCCGGCACTGTCAGCTACGAGCAGTACTTT
16 many TRBJ2-1 TRBV6-4 TRBD2 CASSDSGGGGYNEQFF TGTGCCAGCAGTGACTCTGGGGGGGGAGGGTACAATGAGCAGTTCTTC
11 - TRBJ2-5 TRBV7-2 - CASSNRQTQYF TGTGCCAGCAGTAACCGACAGACCCAGTACTTC
16 many TRBJ2-3 TRBV5-6 TRBD2 CASSKRLAGLTDTQYF TGTGCCAGCAGTAAAAGACTAGCGGGACTCACAGATACGCAGTATTTT
16 many TRBJ1-2 TRBV6-2/TRBV6-3 TRBD1 CASSHSWTGEVYGYTF TGTGCCAGCAGTCACTCGTGGACAGGGGAAGTCTATGGCTACACCTTC
15 many TRBJ2-3 TRBV11-2 TRBD2 CASSSLAGGKDTQYF TGTGCCAGCAGCTCCTTAGCGGGGGGTAAGGATACGCAGTATTTT
21 many TRBJ2-4 TRBV6-5 TRBD1 CASSYRPPGTGGELAKNIQYF TGTGCCAGCAGTTACCGGCCCCCCGGGACAGGGGGCGAACTAGCCAAAAACATTCAGTACTTC
15 once TRBJ2-4 TRBV27 TRBD1 CASSLSRDSGNIQYF TGTGCCAGCAGTTTATCAAGGGACAGTGGAAACATTCAGTACTTC
16 many TRBJ1-6 TRBV18 - CASSEHMGEDNSPLHF TGTGCCAGCTCGGAACACATGGGGGAGGATAATTCACCCCTCCACTTT
16 - TRBJ2-5 TRBV11-2 TRBD2 CASSLHGAAGQETQYF TGTGCCAGCAGCCTCCATGGTGCAGCGGGACAAGAGACCCAGTACTTC
12 many TRBJ2-7 TRBV5-6 - CASSRSGYEQYF TGTGCCAGCAGCCGAAGCGGATACGAGCAGTACTTC
14 many TRBJ1-2 TRBV7-2 - CASSLAGRPYGYTF TGTGCCAGCAGCTTAGCAGGGCGGCCCTATGGCTACACCTTC
15 - TRBJ2-7 TRBV2 - CASSAGPDSSYEQYF TGTGCCAGCAGCGCAGGACCGGATAGCTCCTACGAGCAGTACTTC
14 - TRBJ2-4 TRBV9 - CASTPDLAKNIQSF TGTGCCAGCACTCCAGATCTAGCCAAAAACATTCAGTCCTTC
14 - TRBJ1-1 TRBV12-3/TRBV12-4 TRBD1 CVSSTRTGRSDAFF TGTGTCAGCAGTACTCGGACAGGGCGGTCGGATGCTTTCTTT
17 once TRBJ1-6 TRBV6-5 - CASSHSSPPRGNSPLHF TGTGCCAGCAGTCACTCGTCCCCACCAAGGGGTAATTCACCCCTCCACTTT
17 - TRBJ1-4 TRBV19 TRBD1 CASTDRGGRATNEKLSF TGTGCCAGTACGGACAGGGGAGGCAGAGCAACTAATGAAAAACTGTCTTTT
14 - TRBJ1-1 TRBV30 - CAWKLVGGNTEAFF TGTGCCTGGAAGTTAGTAGGCGGGAACACTGAAGCTTTCTTT
13 - TRBJ2-3 TRBV19 TRBD1 CATHRGRTDTQYF TGTGCCACCCACAGGGGGCGGACAGATACGCAGTATTTT
15 many TRBJ1-6 TRBV7-9 - CASSLATGVNSPLHF TGTGCCAGCAGCTTAGCGACAGGAGTGAATTCACCCCTCCACTTT
16 - TRBJ2-1 TRBV3-2 - CASSRHPSPSYNEQFF TGTGCCAGCAGCCGCCACCCAAGCCCTAGCTACAATGAGCAGTTCTTC
18 - TRBJ2-2 TRBV7-3 TRBD1 CASSLCVWETRTDRGLFF TGTGCCAGCAGCTTATGCGTATGGGAAACGAGAACGGACAGGGGCCTCTTTTTT
18 many TRBJ1-6 TRBV7-9 TRBD1 CASSANFYRGIYNSPLHF TGTGCCAGCAGCGCCAACTTTTACAGGGGAATTTATAATTCACCCCTCCACTTT
11 many TRBJ2-1 TRBV10-3 - CAIRADYEQFF TGTGCCATCAGAGCCGACTATGAGCAGTTCTTC